One sample yielded the 7 T cell receptor beta chains listed below, sequenced in a study of cytomegalovirus exposure and HLA in healthy donors. 13 Jbeta primers and 60 Vbeta primers were used for the PCR. TCRdb's table, derived via immunoSEQ multiplex PCR, lists solely in-frame clones and lacks some. The table lists approximately 6,800 clones, roughly 51% of them singletons, with 5.8% in the top ten. Sequenced input: PBMCs. Source of these receptors: a young man in good health and CMV-seropositive.

The chain combines TRBV6-1 with TRBJ1-1; D is possibly TRBD1 (5 bases). CDR1 is MNHNS and CDR2 is SASEGT in the germline V gene. The CDR3 sequence is 13 residues long. The V and J ends lost 1 base and 7 bases respectively, with 10 bases between them. Written as DNA, the CDR3 is TGTGCCAGCAGTGAAGGGGGGGGGTTTGAAGCTTTCTTT. Translated: CASSEGGGFEAFF.

This chain links TRBV29-1 with TRBJ1-4; D remains unclear. The V gene lost 5 bases and the J gene lost 7 bases, with 14 bases spanning the gap. In germline, CDR1 is SQVTM, CDR2 ANQGSEA. The CDR3 extends over 13 amino acids. The CDR3 nucleotides are TGCAGCGTTTATAGGGCTGAGGGTGAAAAACTGTTTTTT. It codes for CSVYRAEGEKLFF.

V and J are TRBV6-5 and TRBJ2-6, with 7 bases aligning to TRBD1. V was pared by 6 bases and J by 8 bases, with 1 base of the junction left unmatched. Germline assignment: CDR1 MNHEY and CDR2 SVGAGI. This CDR3 has 12 residues. DNA of the CDR3: TGTGCCAGCAGGGACAGGTCCAACGTCCTGACTTTC. Translated, it gives CASRDRSNVLTF.

The chain is built from TRBV28 and TRBJ1-5, with 7 bases lining up with TRBD1. The germline V gene encodes CDR1 MDHEN and CDR2 SYDVKM. The CDR3 has 14 residues. The junction had 5 bases not matched to a gene; V was cut back by 4 bases and J by 5 bases. CDR3 residues: CASSSDRADQPQHF. DNA of the CDR3: TGTGCCAGCAGTTCCGACAGGGCGGATCAGCCCCAGCATTTT.

The rearrangement links TRBV19 to TRBJ2-5; D possibly corresponds to TRBD2 (6 bases). Germline-derived CDR1 and CDR2 are LNHDA and SQIVND (reference sequence). Between the trimmed V and J ends, which lost 6 bases and 5 bases, there was a span of 13 bases. The CDR3 spans 13 residues. The CDR3 sequence: CASSRGKGETQYF. The CDR3 region has the DNA TGTGCCAGTAGCCGGGGGAAAGGCGAGACCCAGTACTTC.

The chain uses TRBV7-9 and TRBJ2-3; no definite D call. Trimming shortened V by 1 base and J by 4 bases, and 9 bases separated the two germline ends. Germline values: CDR1 SEHNR, CDR2 FQNEAQ (reference sequence). The CDR3 runs to 14 residues. The CDR3 nucleotides are TGTGCCAGCAGCTTAGACGCTGGCTCAGATACGCAGTATTTT. Translation gives CASSLDAGSDTQYF.

J is TRBJ1-1 and V is TRBV5-1, with 7 bases matching TRBD1. This CDR3 is built from 12 residues. Germline-derived CDR1 and CDR2 are SGHRS and YFSETQ. The J segment lost 3 bases and the V segment lost 6 bases, leaving 2 bases of the junction unmatched. CDR3 in DNA: TGCGCCAGCAAAGGACAGGACACTGAAGCTTTCTTT. Residues: CASKGQDTEAFF.